This T cell receptor beta chain was recorded in a study of T cell changes during pregnancy in multiple sclerosis. Germline CDR1 and CDR2: SGHTA and FQGNSA. The CDR3 runs to 16 residues. Unmatched junction bases numbered 9, after V lost 2 bases and J lost 6 bases. Clones were sequenced by immunoSEQ multiplex PCR, and TCRdb holds only the in-frame ones, with some missing. The sample records about 22,000 clones, about nine tenths being singletons. The clonotype comes from a female donor in good health, enrolled as a control in a pregnancy study. The starting material was CD4+ T cells from peripheral blood mononuclear cells, obtained after pregnancy. The rearrangement uses TRBV7-2 and TRBJ2-4; 8 bases line up with TRBD1. The CDR3 loop is CASSLRQGMVRNIQYF. The CDR3 DNA reads TGTGCCAGCAGCTTACGACAGGGGATGGTGCGAAACATTCAGTACTTC.